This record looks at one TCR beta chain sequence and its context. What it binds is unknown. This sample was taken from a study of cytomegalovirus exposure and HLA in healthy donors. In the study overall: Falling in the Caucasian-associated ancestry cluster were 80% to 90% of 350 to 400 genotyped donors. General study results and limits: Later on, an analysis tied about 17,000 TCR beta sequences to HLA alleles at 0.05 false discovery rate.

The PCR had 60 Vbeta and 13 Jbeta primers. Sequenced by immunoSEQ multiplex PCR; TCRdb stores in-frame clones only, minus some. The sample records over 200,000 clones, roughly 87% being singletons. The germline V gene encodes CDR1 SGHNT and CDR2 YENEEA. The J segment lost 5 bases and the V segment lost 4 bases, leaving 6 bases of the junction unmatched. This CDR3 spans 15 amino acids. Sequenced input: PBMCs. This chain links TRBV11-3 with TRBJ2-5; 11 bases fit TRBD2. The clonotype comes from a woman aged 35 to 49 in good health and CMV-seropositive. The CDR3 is CASSSSLAGDETQYF. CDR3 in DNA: TGTGCCAGCAGCTCCTCACTAGCGGGGGATGAGACCCAGTACTTC. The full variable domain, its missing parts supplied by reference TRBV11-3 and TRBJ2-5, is EAGVVQSPRYKIIEKKQPVAFWCNPISGHNTLYWYLQNLGQGPELLIRYENEEAVDDSQLPKDRFSAERLKGVDSTLKIQPAELGDSAVYLCASSSSLAGDETQYFGPGTRLLVL.